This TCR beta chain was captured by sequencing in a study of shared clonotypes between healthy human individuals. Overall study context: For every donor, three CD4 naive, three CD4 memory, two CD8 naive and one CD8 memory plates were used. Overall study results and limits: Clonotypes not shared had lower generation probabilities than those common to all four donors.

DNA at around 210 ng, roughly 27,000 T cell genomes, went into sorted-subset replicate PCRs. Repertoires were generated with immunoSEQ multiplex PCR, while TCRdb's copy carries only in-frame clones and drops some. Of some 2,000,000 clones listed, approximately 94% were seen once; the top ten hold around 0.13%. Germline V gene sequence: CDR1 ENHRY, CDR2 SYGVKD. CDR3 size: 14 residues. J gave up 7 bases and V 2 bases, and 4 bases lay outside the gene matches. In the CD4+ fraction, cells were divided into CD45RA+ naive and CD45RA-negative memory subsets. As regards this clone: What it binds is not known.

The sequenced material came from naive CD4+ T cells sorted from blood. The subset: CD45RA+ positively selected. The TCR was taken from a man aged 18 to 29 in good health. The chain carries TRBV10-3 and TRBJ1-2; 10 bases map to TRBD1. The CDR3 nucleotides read TGTGCCATCAGTGAGGGGACAGGGGTGAGTGGCTACACCTTC. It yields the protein CAISEGTGVSGYTF.